The clone carrying this T cell receptor beta chain was seen at least ten times. This CDR3 is built from 20 residues. Losses at the gene ends were 3 bases for V and 3 bases for J; bases not matched to a gene: 20. CDR1 is LNHNV, CDR2 YYDKDF, per germline (reference sequence). These data originate in a study of T-cell reconstitution after alpha-beta-depleted transplantation in children. As it was prepared, the TCRbeta library received unique molecular identifiers. Each CDR3 protein is one row after TCRdb ran MiXCR on the PCR reads. The table lists 90,000 to 130,000 distinct CDR3 sequences, over 9% of them singletons, with roughly 8% in the top ten.

The sample in question was PBMCs from the stem cell graft donor, obtained from the stem cell graft. The receptor was derived from a human donor who donated a stem cell graft to a child with acute lymphoblastic leukemia. The rearrangement joins TRBV15 to TRBJ2-3, with 8 bases lining up with TRBD2. DNA for the CDR3: TGTGCCACCAGCAGTAAGAGGCCAGCGGGGGAAGGTAGAGGAACAGATACGCAGTATTTT. Amino acid sequence: CATSSKRPAGEGRGTDTQYF.